What follows is one T cell receptor (beta chain) and its context. Original methodology: Amplification from reference gene primers served as the basis for estimated nucleated cell counts. Sequenced by immunoSEQ multiplex PCR; TCRdb stores in-frame clones only, minus some. V and J calls and clone size are given by that table; D and trimming were obtained from the DNA. The data show 87,000 or so clones, with 80% to 95% seen just once and 6.5% to 8.5% held by the top ten. Seattle researchers signed up patients amid active infection and tracked them longitudinally. These data belong to a study of blood T cell repertoires in COVID-19. CDR1 and CDR2 from the germline V gene are LNHDA and SQIVND (reference sequence). This CDR3 spans 20 amino acids. V dropped 3 bases and J dropped 2; count of bases not matched to a gene: 11.

The receptor comes from a man between 18 and 35 years old with COVID-19, enrolled during active disease. This chain uses TRBV19 with TRBJ2-2; 14 positions match TRBD2. Sequencing used peripheral blood. This chain's CDR3 is CASSIPLGLAGGGNTGELFF. The CDR3, as DNA: TGTGCCAGTAGTATCCCCCTCGGACTAGCGGGGGGTGGCAACACCGGGGAGCTGTTTTTT. The full variable domain, rest sourced from reference TRBV19 and TRBJ2-2, is DGGITQSPKYLFRKEGQNVTLSCEQNLNHDAMYWYRQDPGQGLRLIYYSQIVNDFQKGDIAEGYSVSREKKESFPLTVTSAQKNPTAFYLCASSIPLGLAGGGNTGELFFGEGSRLTVL.